These 21 T cell receptor beta chains were sequenced from one sample in a study of blood T cell repertoires in COVID-19. Sequencing used immunoSEQ multiplex PCR; TCRdb keeps in-frame clones, though not all of them. Of roughly 250,000 clones detected, roughly 84% appear once; the ten largest clones hold about 4.4%. The sequenced sample consisted of peripheral blood. The receptor source for this set is a man aged 50 to 60 with active or convalescent COVID-19.

V gene TRBV5-3 combines with J gene TRBJ1-5, with 7 positions matching TRBD1. TRBV5-3 is an ORF for which the function is uncertain. The CDR3 loop spans 14 amino acids. With 4 bases clipped from V and 7 bases from J, the junction kept 8 bases outside the gene matches. The CDR3 DNA reads as TGTGCCAGAAGCCTTGGGACAGCAAGGCAGCCCCAGCATTTT. This gives the protein CARSLGTARQPQHF.

The V gene is TRBV5-1, the J gene TRBJ2-3; TRBD2 is a possible D gene (5 bases). The germline V and J ends were trimmed by 0 bases and 0 bases, with 8 bases remaining between them. CDR3 length equals 15 residues. Germline V gene lookup returns CDR1 SGHRS and CDR2 YFSETQ. This CDR3 reads CASSLDRGSTDTQYF. For the CDR3, the DNA is TGCGCCAGCAGCTTGGATAGAGGGAGCACAGATACGCAGTATTTT. Variable domain in full (rest from reference TRBV5-1 and TRBJ2-3): KAGVTQTPRYLIKTRGQQVTLSCSPISGHRSVSWYQQTPGQGLQFLFEYFSETQRNKGNFPGRFSGRQFSNSRSEMNVSTLELGDSALYLCASSLDRGSTDTQYFGPGTRLTVL.

This chain uses TRBV24-1 with TRBJ1-2, with 12 bases aligning to TRBD1. The germline CDR1 and CDR2 sequences are KGHDR and SFDVKD. V dropped 3 bases and J dropped 8; count of bases not matched to a gene: 12. The CDR3 consists of 17 residues. The chain's CDR3 is CATSDASPGQGALGYTF. CDR3 DNA: TGTGCCACCAGTGATGCTTCTCCGGGACAGGGGGCTCTAGGCTACACCTTC.

The chain is built from TRBV5-6 and TRBJ2-2; TRBD1 agrees at 8 bases. With V trimmed by 4 bases and J by 7 bases, 9 bases remained unmatched. The germline V gene encodes CDR1 SGHDT and CDR2 YYEEEE. This CDR3 comprises 15 residues. The CDR3 region is CASSLADRVNGELFF. The CDR3 DNA reads as TGTGCCAGCAGCCTCGCGGACAGGGTCAACGGGGAGCTGTTTTTT.

The chain uses TRBV25-1 and TRBJ2-7; 10 bases map to TRBD1. The CDR3 is 15 amino acids. Per germline, CDR1 MGHDK and CDR2 SYGVNS. Losses at the gene ends were 3 bases for V and 6 bases for J; bases not matched to a gene: 8. The CDR3: CASSDPGTGDFEQYF. As DNA, the CDR3 is TGTGCCAGCAGTGACCCCGGGACAGGGGATTTCGAGCAGTACTTC.

This sequence joins TRBV2 and TRBJ1-5; TRBD1 might be the D (6 bases). The CDR3 loop spans 16 amino acids. Trimming stripped 4 bases from V and 6 bases from J, with 19 bases between. Germline V CDR1 and CDR2: SNHLY, FYNNEI. DNA of the CDR3: TGTGCCAGCAGTGGACGGGGAACAGGGCCGGGTCAGCCCCAGCATTTT. As protein: CASSGRGTGPGQPQHF.

The V call is TRBV6-6, the J call TRBJ2-7; possibly TRBD2 for D (5 bases). Germline V lookup: CDR1 MNHNY, CDR2 SVGAGI (reference sequence). CDR3 length equals 13 residues. V lost 5 bases and J lost 4, with 12 bases in between. The CDR3 nucleotides read TGTGCCAGCAGTCTCCCCCCGGGGTACGAGCAGTACTTC. The encoded protein is CASSLPPGYEQYF.

The gene calls are TRBV6-1 and TRBJ1-5; D is undetermined. Trimming left V 1 base short and J 1 base short, with 8 bases between. This CDR3 has 15 amino acids. Germline CDR1 is MNHNS and CDR2 is SASEGT. DNA of the CDR3: TGTGCCAGCAGTGAAGTCCAGTTAAGCAATCAGCCCCAGCATTTT. Protein sequence: CASSEVQLSNQPQHF.

The chain recombines TRBV30 with TRBJ1-1, with 10 bases matching TRBD1. V was pared by 5 bases and J by 4 bases, with 4 bases of the junction left unmatched. The germline V gene has CDR1 GTSNPN and CDR2 SVGIG (reference sequence). The CDR3 is 13 amino acids. The CDR3 DNA reads TGTGCCTGGTTCTGGACAGGGGGCACTGAAGCTTTCTTT. This gives the protein CAWFWTGGTEAFF. Full variable domain (remainder filled in from reference TRBV30 and TRBJ1-1): SQTIHQWPATLVQPVGSPLSLECTVEGTSNPNLYWYRQAAGRGLQLLFYSVGIGQISSEVPQNLSASRPQDRQFILSSKKLLLSDSGFYLCAWFWTGGTEAFFGQGTRLTVV.

The CDR3 bases are TGTGCCAGCAGCCAAGCAGGGGGCCGTGAAAAACTGTTTTTT. It codes for CASSQAGGREKLFF. This chain links TRBV4-2 with TRBJ1-4; 8 nucleotides line up with TRBD1. The CDR3 runs 14 residues. Germline trimming cut 1 base from V and 7 bases from J; bases unmatched to any gene: 2. Germline V gene sequence: CDR1 LGHNA, CDR2 YNFKEQ.

The chain uses TRBV11-3 and TRBJ2-3; 11 bases are shared with TRBD2. V lost 5 bases to trimming and J lost 5 bases; unmatched junction nucleotides: 9. Germline loops: CDR1 SGHNT, CDR2 YENEEA. This CDR3 spans 16 amino acids. The DNA of the CDR3 is TGTGCCAGCAGCCCTATTAGCGGGGGGGCCAGAGATACGCAGTATTTT. Translating it yields CASSPISGGARDTQYF. The full variable domain, completed using reference TRBV11-3 and TRBJ2-3, is EAGVVQSPRYKIIEKKQPVAFWCNPISGHNTLYWYLQNLGQGPELLIRYENEEAVDDSQLPKDRFSAERLKGVDSTLKIQPAELGDSAVYLCASSPISGGARDTQYFGPGTRLTVL.

This rearrangement joins TRBV30 to TRBJ2-5, with a possible D match to TRBD2 (5 bases). The CDR3 totals 14 residues. Germline assignment: CDR1 GTSNPN and CDR2 SVGIG (reference sequence). The V gene lost 0 bases and the J gene lost 4 bases, with 12 bases spanning the gap. CDR3 amino acids: CAWSVRTGRETQYF. The CDR3 coding sequence is TGTGCCTGGAGTGTACGTACGGGGAGAGAGACCCAGTACTTC. Combining the CDR3 with reference TRBV30 and TRBJ2-5 gives the whole variable domain SQTIHQWPATLVQPVGSPLSLECTVEGTSNPNLYWYRQAAGRGLQLLFYSVGIGQISSEVPQNLSASRPQDRQFILSSKKLLLSDSGFYLCAWSVRTGRETQYFGPGTRLLVL.

The chain employs TRBV4-3 and TRBJ2-6; 8 bases map to TRBD1. The CDR3 is 17 amino acids. Germline V gene data show CDR1 as LGHNA and CDR2 as YSLEER. V gave up 0 bases and J gave up 1 base; unmatched junction bases: 2. The CDR3 coding sequence is TGCGCCAGCAGCCAAGAAACAGGGGGGTCTGGGGCCAACGTCCTGACTTTC. It is translated as CASSQETGGSGANVLTF.

The V call is TRBV7-8, the J call TRBJ2-7; D gene unclear. The CDR3 has 14 amino acids. V was trimmed by 1 base and J by 3 bases, leaving 10 bases between them. Per the germline V gene, CDR1 is SGHVS and CDR2 is FQNEAQ. The CDR3 coding sequence is TGTGCCAGCAGCTTAGGCGACACCCGCTACGAGCAGTACTTC. It specifies CASSLGDTRYEQYF.

This chain uses TRBV2 with TRBJ2-5; 13 bases agree with TRBD2. The CDR3 has 13 amino acids. Germline CDR1 and CDR2: SNHLY and FYNNEI. The V and J ends lost 8 bases and 5 bases, in that order; junction bases with no gene match: 2. The CDR3 DNA sequence: TGTGCCAGCTTGGGACTAGCGGGGGAGACCCAGTACTTC. The encoded protein is CASLGLAGETQYF.

V gene TRBV7-2 combines with J gene TRBJ1-1; a possible D gene is TRBD1 (6 bases). V was pared by 1 base and J by 1 base, with 10 bases between. The CDR3 spans 15 residues. Germline V gene data show CDR1 as SGHTA and CDR2 as FQGNSA. The CDR3 sequence: CASSLVGRGNTEAFF. CDR3 DNA sequence: TGTGCCAGCAGCTTAGTGGGCAGGGGGAACACTGAAGCTTTCTTT.

The chain joins TRBV15 to TRBJ2-5; possibly TRBD1 for D (6 bases). The V end was cut by 1 base, the J end by 4 bases, with 16 bases between. The CDR3 totals 16 residues. Germline CDR1 and CDR2: LNHNV and YYDKDF (reference sequence). CDR3 residues: CATSRGLGTLTETQYF. CDR3 nucleotide sequence: TGTGCCACCAGCAGAGGTCTCGGGACACTAACAGAGACCCAGTACTTC. Combining the CDR3 with reference TRBV15 and TRBJ2-5 gives the whole variable domain DAMVIQNPRYQVTQFGKPVTLSCSQTLNHNVMYWYQQKSSQAPKLLFHYYDKDFNNEADTPDNFQSRRPNTSFCFLDIRSPGLGDTAMYLCATSRGLGTLTETQYFGPGTRLLVL.

The V and J genes are TRBV30 and TRBJ2-7; 8 bases match TRBD1. The CDR3 length is 13 residues. V trimming: 2 bases; J trimming: 7 bases; junction bases outside the gene matches: 7. CDR1 is GTSNPN, CDR2 SVGIG, per germline (reference sequence). The DNA of the CDR3 is TGTGCCTGGAGTCCCCGGGACAGGTCTGAGCAGTACTTC. Translating it yields CAWSPRDRSEQYF.

V gene TRBV5-5 combines with J gene TRBJ2-1, with 10 bases lining up with TRBD1. The CDR3 is 16 residues long. Germline values: CDR1 SGHKS, CDR2 YYEKEE (reference sequence). The J segment lost 6 bases and the V segment lost 4 bases, leaving 10 bases of the junction unmatched. DNA for the CDR3: TGTGCCAGCAGCCCACCCCGGGACAGGGGATTCAATGAGCAGTTCTTC. It is translated as CASSPPRDRGFNEQFF.

The rearrangement links TRBV28 to TRBJ2-7; D is possibly TRBD2 (6 bases). The CDR3 sequence is 14 residues long. Per the germline V gene, CDR1 is MDHEN and CDR2 is SYDVKM. With 6 bases removed from V and 2 bases from J, the gap between germline ends came to 14 bases. CDR3 nucleotides: TGTGCCAGCAGGACCCCGGGGGTGGCCTACGAGCAGTACTTC. It is translated as CASRTPGVAYEQYF.

The gene calls are TRBV29-1 and TRBJ1-3; D may be TRBD1 (5 bases). The ends were cut back, 7 bases at V and 1 base at J, with 11 bases in the middle. This CDR3 is built from 13 residues. Germline-derived CDR1 and CDR2 are SQVTM and ANQGSEA. The CDR3 loop is CSASGGSGNTIYF. CDR3 DNA: TGCAGCGCTTCCGGGGGGTCTGGAAACACCATATATTTT. Full variable domain (remainder filled in from reference TRBV29-1 and TRBJ1-3): SAVISQKPSRDICQRGTSLTIQCQVDSQVTMMFWYRQQPGQSLTLIATANQGSEATYESGFVIDKFPISRPNLTFSTLTVSNMSPEDSSIYLCSASGGSGNTIYFGEGSWLTVV.